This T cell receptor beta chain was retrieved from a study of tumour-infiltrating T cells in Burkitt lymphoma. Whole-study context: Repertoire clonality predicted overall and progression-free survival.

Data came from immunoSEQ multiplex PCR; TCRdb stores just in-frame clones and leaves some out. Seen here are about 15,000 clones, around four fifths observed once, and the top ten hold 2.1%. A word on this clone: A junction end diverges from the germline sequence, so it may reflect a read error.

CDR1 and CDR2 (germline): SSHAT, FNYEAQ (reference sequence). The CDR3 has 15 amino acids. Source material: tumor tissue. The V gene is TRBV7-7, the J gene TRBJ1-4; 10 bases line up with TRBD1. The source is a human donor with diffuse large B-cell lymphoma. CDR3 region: CASSPGTGDNEKLFF. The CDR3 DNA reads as TGTGCTAGCAGCCCCGGGACAGGGGATAATGAAAAACTGTTTTTT.